The clone carrying this T cell receptor beta chain was counted a single time. The data belong to a study of PD-L1 blockade in urothelial cancer. Sample time point: peripheral blood 6 weeks after treatment start. Germline V gives CDR1 SEHNR, CDR2 FQNEAQ (reference sequence). V was clipped by 0 bases and J by 3 bases, with 8 bases between them. This CDR3 comprises 14 residues. Here immunoSEQ multiplex PCR was the method, and the copy in TCRdb shows in-frame clones only, minus some. The sample shows around 41,000 clones, 80% to 90% of them seen only once. The chain recombines TRBV7-9 with TRBJ1-1, with D unclear. The sequence came from a man aged 55 to 70 with urothelial cancer. Sequencing was performed on PBMCs, taken around atezolizumab (anti-PD-L1) treatment. The CDR3 region is CASSLASGYTEAFF. In DNA form, the CDR3 reads TGTGCCAGCAGCTTAGCGTCAGGCTACACTGAAGCTTTCTTT.